Below, one TCR beta chain is given with its context. As yet, its antigen is unknown. Germline values: CDR1 SGHRS, CDR2 YFSETQ. V lost 6 bases, J lost 12 bases, and 19 bases lay in between. The CDR3 runs 13 residues. Quantitative barcoded 5'-RACE was used to prepare TCR beta libraries. TCRdb ran MiXCR on the 5' RACE reads and lists one entry per CDR3 protein. The sample lists 700,000 to 1,000,000 distinct CDR3 sequences; approximately 12% were seen once. The sample is drawn from a study of CD8 T cells in ankylosing spondylitis. The study's findings and limits: Matched synovial fluid from ankylosing spondylitis patients was reported to be enriched for disease-linked clones. Disease-linked clones were found to be CD8+ and relatively rare in peripheral blood. A motif in TCR beta, a set of about eight highly homologous variants, appeared characteristic of ankylosing spondylitis blood. Before this, some motif variants had been reported in reactive arthritis synovial fluid and blood.

Specimen: blood, either unsorted or a sorted T cell fraction (not recorded which). The clonotype comes from a male donor with ankylosing spondylitis. The V and J genes are TRBV5-1 and TRBJ2-1; the D gene is possibly TRBD1 (7 bases). The chain's CDR3 is CASNPGGSEPQFF. Here the CDR3 DNA reads TGCGCCAGCAACCCAGGGGGGTCCGAGCCGCAGTTCTTC.